This TCR beta chain was observed in a study of regulatory dendritic cells for organ transplantation. Allogeneic regulatory or mature dendritic cells were co-cultured for roughly five days with CFSE-labeled sorted T cells at 1:10. About this clone: Antigen specificity is unknown.

Assay used: immunoSEQ multiplex PCR; TCRdb lists only in-frame clones, some missing. The top ten hold 0.55% to 0.85% of the sample, which has about 21,000 clones, 75% to 90% seen once. Points from the study as a whole: Memory CD8+ T cells were the most oligoclonal; naive cells were highly diverse. Among resting subsets, memory CD8+ cells contained the most alloreactive clonotypes.

The CDR3 is made up of 11 amino acids. CDR1 LNHDA and CDR2 SQIVND come from the germline V gene (reference sequence). Trimming took off 5 bases at V and 7 bases at J, with 5 bases between the two ends. V is TRBV19 and J is TRBJ2-2, with no clear D. This receptor was identified in a human donor in good health. Sequencing was done on a sample of naive CD4+ T cells from blood cultured with regulatory dendritic cells. Subset defined: CD45RA+ naive T cells. For the CDR3, the DNA is TGTGCCAGTAGTCCAGTCGGGGAGCTGTTTTTT. The encoded protein is CASSPVGELFF.